These 8 T cell receptor beta chains share one sample of origin, sequenced in a study of blood T cell repertoires in COVID-19. TCRdb's copy holds only in-frame clones and misses some; the assay was immunoSEQ multiplex PCR. The repertoire holds some 190,000 clones, with 70% to 90% as singletons. The specimen was peripheral blood. Source of these receptors: a human donor with active or convalescent COVID-19. The donor label of this sample is uncertain.

V gene TRBV9 combines with J gene TRBJ2-3, with D maybe TRBD2 (6 bases). CDR3 length: 16 residues. The germline CDR1 and CDR2 sequences are SGDLS and YYNGEE. This CDR3 reads CGGTTGLAWFSDTQYF. The CDR3 DNA follows: TGTGGCGGAACCACGGGACTCGCGTGGTTTTCAGATACGCAGTATTTT.

The rearrangement joins TRBV6-2 or TRBV6-3 to TRBJ1-5, with D unresolved. The germline V gene encodes CDR1 MNHEY and CDR2 SVGEGT. The CDR3 sequence is 14 residues long. Trimming left V 4 bases short and J 5 bases short, with 12 bases between. The CDR3 nucleotides are TGTGCCAGCAGTTTAAGCCACTTGGATCAGCCCCAGCATTTT. Residues: CASSLSHLDQPQHF.

V and J are TRBV2 and TRBJ2-3, with 7 bases that match TRBD2. The CDR3 runs 13 residues. CDR1 and CDR2 (germline): SNHLY, FYNNEI. V lost 5 bases, J lost 8 bases, and 7 bases stayed unmatched. Here the CDR3 reads CASSKREEGTQYF. In DNA, the CDR3 is TGTGCCAGCAGTAAGCGGGAAGAAGGTACGCAGTATTTT. Filled out from reference TRBV2 and TRBJ2-3, the complete variable domain reads EPEVTQTPSHQVTQMGQEVILRCVPISNHLYFYWYRQILGQKVEFLVSFYNNEISEKSEIFDDQFSVERPDGSNFTLKIRSTKLEDSAMYFCASSKREEGTQYFGPGTRLTVL.

The chain is built from TRBV6-5 and TRBJ1-5; D is unresolved. Germline CDR1 reads MNHEY; CDR2 reads SVGAGI. Between the trimmed V and J ends, which lost 6 bases and 3 bases, there was a span of 9 bases. This CDR3 is built from 13 residues. CDR3 sequence reads: CASSWGDNQPQHF. CDR3 in DNA: TGTGCCAGCAGCTGGGGAGACAATCAGCCCCAGCATTTT.

This chain connects TRBV28 to TRBJ1-6; 7 bases are shared with TRBD1. The J segment lost 6 bases and the V segment lost 3 bases, leaving 2 bases of the junction unmatched. The V gene's germline CDR1 is MDHEN and CDR2 SYDVKM. The length of the CDR3 is 14 residues. The CDR3 spells CASSLTGFNSPLHF. DNA of the CDR3: TGTGCCAGCAGTTTGACAGGGTTTAATTCACCCCTCCACTTT.

The CDR3 loop is CASSLGTVNEKLFF. CDR3 in DNA: TGCGCCAGCAGCCTCGGGACAGTTAATGAAAAACTGTTTTTT. V usage is TRBV5-1 and J usage is TRBJ1-4, with TRBD1 identical over 7 bases. Germline V lookup: CDR1 SGHRS, CDR2 YFSETQ. This CDR3 spans 14 amino acids. V lost 4 bases and J lost 4; bases outside the gene matches: 4.

V gene TRBV18 combines with J gene TRBJ2-1; D might be TRBD1 (6 bases). This CDR3 is 15 amino acids long. Germline lookup yields CDR1 KGHSH and CDR2 LQKENI. The germline V and J ends were trimmed by 3 bases and 9 bases, with 18 bases remaining between them. In DNA, the CDR3 is TGTGCCAGCTCACCCAGGGGAATCGGTGTCAGTGAGCAGTTCTTC. Translation gives CASSPRGIGVSEQFF.

The V gene is TRBV28, the J gene TRBJ2-1, with 9 bases fitting TRBD2. This CDR3 has 20 amino acids. V lost 11 bases to trimming and J lost 5 bases; unmatched junction nucleotides: 28. Germline lookup yields CDR1 MDHEN and CDR2 SYDVKM. The CDR3 is CARGGRGLAGGPGLDNEQFF. Written as DNA, the CDR3 is TGTGCCCGCGGGGGGAGGGGGCTCGCGGGAGGGCCGGGGTTGGACAATGAGCAGTTCTTC.